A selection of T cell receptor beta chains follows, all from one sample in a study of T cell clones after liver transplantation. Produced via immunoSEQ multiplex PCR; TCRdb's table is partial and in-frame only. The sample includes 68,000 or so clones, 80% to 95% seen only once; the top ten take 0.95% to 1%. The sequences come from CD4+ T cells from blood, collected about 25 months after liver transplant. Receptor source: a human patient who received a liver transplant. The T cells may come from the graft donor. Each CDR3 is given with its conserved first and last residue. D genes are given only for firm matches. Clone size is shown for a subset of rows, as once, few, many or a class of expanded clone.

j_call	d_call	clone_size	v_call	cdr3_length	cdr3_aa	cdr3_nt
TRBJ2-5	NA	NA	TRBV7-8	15	CASLEGSGLGETQYF	TGTGCCAGCCTCGAGGGTTCGGGGCTAGGCGAGACCCAGTACTTC
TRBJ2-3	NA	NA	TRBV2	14	CASSLASGTDTQYF	TGTGCCAGCAGTTTGGCTAGCGGCACAGATACGCAGTATTTT
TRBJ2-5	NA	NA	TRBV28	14	CASRPPSGPETQYF	TGTGCCAGCAGGCCTCCGTCGGGCCCAGAGACCCAGTACTTC
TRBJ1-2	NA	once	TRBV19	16	CASSTPNWGTNYGYTF	TGTGCCAGTAGTACCCCGAACTGGGGGACTAACTATGGCTACACCTTC
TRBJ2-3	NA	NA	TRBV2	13	CASSGQGTDTQYF	TGTGCCAGCAGTGGACAGGGCACAGATACGCAGTATTTT
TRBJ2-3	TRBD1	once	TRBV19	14	CASTRGQGSDTQYF	TGTGCCAGTACCAGGGGACAGGGATCAGATACGCAGTATTTT
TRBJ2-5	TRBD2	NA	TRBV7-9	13	CASSRGLPETQYF	TGTGCCAGCAGCCGGGGACTACCGGAGACCCAGTACTTC
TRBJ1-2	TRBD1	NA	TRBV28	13	CASSLPTGYGYTF	TGTGCCAGCAGTTTGCCGACAGGGTATGGCTACACCTTC
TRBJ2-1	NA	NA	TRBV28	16	CASETAVRSSYNEQFF	TGTGCCAGCGAGACGGCGGTCAGAAGCTCCTACAATGAGCAGTTCTTC
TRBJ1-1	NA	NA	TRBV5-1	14	CASSLATDFTEAFF	TGCGCCAGCAGCCTGGCCACGGACTTCACTGAAGCTTTCTTT
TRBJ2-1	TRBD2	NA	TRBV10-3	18	CAIKKVEGGSSTTGEQFF	TGTGCCATAAAGAAGGTGGAGGGCGGGAGTTCGACCACCGGAGAGCAGTTCTTC
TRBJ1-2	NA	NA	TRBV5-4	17	CASSLGPPGATNYGYTF	TGTGCCAGCAGCTTGGGTCCCCCAGGGGCGACTAACTATGGCTACACCTTC
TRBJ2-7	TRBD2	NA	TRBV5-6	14	CASSWGRLAGEQYF	TGTGCCAGCAGCTGGGGAAGACTAGCGGGAGAGCAGTACTTC
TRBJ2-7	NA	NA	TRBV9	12	CAPGTGEHEQYF	TGTGCCCCCGGGACCGGGGAGCACGAGCAGTACTTC
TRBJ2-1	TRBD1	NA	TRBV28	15	CASSLRGQGANEQFF	TGTGCCAGCAGTTTAAGGGGACAGGGGGCGAATGAGCAGTTCTTC
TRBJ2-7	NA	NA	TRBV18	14	CASSPGGGGYEQYF	TGTGCCAGCTCACCGGGGGGAGGAGGCTACGAGCAGTACTTC
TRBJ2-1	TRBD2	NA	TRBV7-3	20	CASSPEQGPGLAGFYNEQFF	TGTGCCAGCAGCCCCGAACAGGGACCGGGACTAGCGGGCTTTTACAATGAGCAGTTCTTC
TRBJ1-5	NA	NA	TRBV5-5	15	CASSVGQRTGQPQHF	TGTGCCAGCAGCGTAGGACAGCGTACTGGACAGCCCCAGCATTTT
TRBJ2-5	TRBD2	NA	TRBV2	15	CASSGGGGRGETQYF	TGTGCCAGCAGTGGAGGAGGCGGGAGAGGGGAGACCCAGTACTTC
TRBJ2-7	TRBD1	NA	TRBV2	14	CASSVVTGGGEQYF	TGTGCCAGCAGTGTTGTTACAGGGGGCGGCGAGCAGTACTTC
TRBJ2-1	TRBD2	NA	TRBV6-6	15	CASSSPTLAGYEQFF	TGTGCCAGCAGTTCCCCGACCCTAGCGGGTTACGAGCAGTTCTTC
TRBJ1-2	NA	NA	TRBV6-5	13	CASSSSSWYGYTF	TGTGCCAGCAGTTCATCCTCTTGGTATGGCTACACCTTC
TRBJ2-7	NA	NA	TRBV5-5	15	CASSPGTSPAYEQYF	TGTGCCAGCAGCCCAGGGACGTCCCCGGCCTACGAGCAGTACTTC
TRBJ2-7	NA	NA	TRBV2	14	CASSEGGRGPEQYF	TGTGCCAGCAGTGAAGGGGGCCGGGGTCCCGAGCAGTACTTC
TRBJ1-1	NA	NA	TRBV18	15	CASSPESRRATEAFF	TGTGCCAGCTCACCAGAATCACGGCGCGCCACTGAAGCTTTCTTT
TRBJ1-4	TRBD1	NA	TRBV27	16	CASSSWTGATNEKLFF	TGTGCCAGCAGTTCTTGGACAGGGGCAACTAATGAAAAACTGTTTTTT
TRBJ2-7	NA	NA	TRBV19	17	CASSIRGSAGPPGEQYF	TGTGCCAGTAGTATAAGGGGAAGTGCGGGGCCCCCGGGCGAGCAGTACTTC
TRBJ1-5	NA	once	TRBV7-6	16	CASSLGTDSSNQPQHF	TGTGCCAGCAGCTTAGGGACAGACTCTAGCAATCAGCCCCAGCATTTT
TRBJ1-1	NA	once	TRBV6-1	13	CASSRWLNTEAFF	TGTGCCAGCAGTCGTTGGCTGAACACTGAAGCTTTCTTT
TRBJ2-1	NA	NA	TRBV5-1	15	CATKPDPSSYNEQFF	TGCGCCACCAAGCCAGACCCGAGCTCCTACAATGAGCAGTTCTTC
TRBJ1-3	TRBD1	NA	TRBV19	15	CASKVDRGSGNTIYF	TGTGCCAGTAAGGTGGACAGGGGCTCTGGAAACACCATATATTTT
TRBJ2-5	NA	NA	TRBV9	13	CASSVIPLETQYF	TGTGCCAGCAGCGTAATCCCCCTGGAGACCCAGTACTTC
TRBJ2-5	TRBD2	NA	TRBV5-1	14	CASTAGLYQETQYF	TGCGCCAGCACAGCGGGACTATACCAAGAGACCCAGTACTTC
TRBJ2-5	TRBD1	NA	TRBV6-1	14	CASMAGRGKETQYF	TGTGCCAGCATGGCGGGCAGGGGGAAAGAGACCCAGTACTTC
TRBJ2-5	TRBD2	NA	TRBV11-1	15	CASSLRSGLQETQYF	TGTGCCAGCAGCCTGAGGTCGGGACTACAAGAGACCCAGTACTTC
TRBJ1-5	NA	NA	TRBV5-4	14	CASSFHGSNQPQHF	TGTGCCAGCAGCTTTCACGGTAGCAATCAGCCCCAGCATTTT
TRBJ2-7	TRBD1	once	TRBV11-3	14	CASSSRQGDYEQYF	TGTGCCAGCAGCTCAAGACAGGGAGACTACGAGCAGTACTTC
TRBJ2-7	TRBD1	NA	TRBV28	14	CASRSGTGDAEQYF	TGTGCCAGCAGATCTGGGACAGGGGACGCCGAGCAGTACTTC
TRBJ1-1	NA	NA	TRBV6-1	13	CASTPIANTEAFF	TGTGCCAGCACCCCCATAGCGAACACTGAAGCTTTCTTT
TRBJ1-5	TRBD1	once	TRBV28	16	CASSQLGQGSHQPQHF	TGTGCCAGCAGTCAGTTAGGACAGGGCAGTCATCAGCCCCAGCATTTT
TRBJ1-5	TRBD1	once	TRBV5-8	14	CASSGGQGYQPQHF	TGTGCCAGCAGCGGTGGACAGGGCTATCAGCCCCAGCATTTT
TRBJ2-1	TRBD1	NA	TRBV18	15	CASSATGDSYNEQFF	TGTGCCAGCTCAGCCACAGGGGACTCCTACAATGAGCAGTTCTTC
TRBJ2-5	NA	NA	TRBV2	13	CASSGVVRETQYF	TGTGCCAGCAGTGGAGTGGTCAGGGAGACCCAGTACTTC
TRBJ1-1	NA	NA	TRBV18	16	CASSPPGQRSNTEAFF	TGTGCCAGCTCACCACCGGGGCAGCGAAGTAACACTGAAGCTTTCTTT
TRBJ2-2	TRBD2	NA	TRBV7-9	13	CASSSRAGERLFF	TGTGCCAGCAGTTCTAGGGCGGGGGAACGGCTGTTTTTT
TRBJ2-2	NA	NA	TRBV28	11	CASSFPGELFF	TGTGCCAGCAGTTTCCCCGGGGAGCTGTTTTTT